This paragraph covers one TCR beta chain sequence. The repertoire was sequenced with immunoSEQ multiplex PCR; TCRdb's copy has only in-frame clones and lacks some. The sample records 60,000 or so clones, around 80% being singletons. This entry comes from a study of OX40 agonist ivuxolimab in advanced cancers. CDR3 length: 14 amino acids. V was clipped by 4 bases and J by 3 bases; unmatched bases: 1. The germline V gene has CDR1 SGHRS and CDR2 YFSETQ. The chain has TRBV5-1 and TRBJ2-5, with 12 bases aligning to TRBD2. This specimen consisted of CD4+ or CD8+ T cells sorted from blood, obtained in a trial of the OX40 agonist ivuxolimab. The source is an adult with an advanced solid tumor such as melanoma, head and neck, liver or kidney cancer. CDR3 nucleotides: TGCGCCAGCAGCCCTAGCGGGGGGGAAGAGACCCAGTACTTC. Translating it yields CASSPSGGEETQYF.